The following is a TCR beta chain sequence with its context. The antigen remains unidentified. The data are from a study of graft-versus-host responses after intestinal transplantation. Study as a whole: Multivisceral, liver-intestinal, or isolated intestinal transplants were performed in recipients. Among the recipients, all got anti-thymocyte globulin induction and then tacrolimus and steroids for roughly three years. Findings and caveats of the study: GvH clones were found in recipient marrow; some appeared first in ileum or blood. In patients with graft-donor T cell macrochimerism, allograft graft-versus-host to host-versus-graft clonal ratios were high.

The CDR3 has 15 amino acids. Trimming removed 4 bases from V and 1 base from J, with 12 bases in between. The germline gives CDR1 SEHNR, CDR2 FQNEAQ (reference sequence). Sequencing was performed with immunoSEQ multiplex PCR; in TCRdb, only in-frame clones are kept and a portion is missing. The data show more than 45,000 clones, with around 91% seen just once and roughly 2.7% held by the top ten. The chain employs TRBV7-9 and TRBJ2-3; possible D gene TRBD2, 6 bases. This sample comprised PBMCs, obtained about 120 days after intestinal transplantation. This TCR was recovered from a human patient who received an intestinal transplant, so some T cells may come from the graft donor. CDR3 DNA: TGTGCCAGCAGCTCCTTAGCGGTCGGCACAGATACGCAGTATTTT. Protein product: CASSSLAVGTDTQYF.